These 4 T cell receptor beta chains were all obtained from the same sample, sequenced in a study of T cell responses to AZD1222 COVID-19 vaccine. Clones were read by immunoSEQ multiplex PCR, and TCRdb kept only the in-frame ones, dropping some. This table holds tens of thousands of clones, roughly 90% found once. The sequenced sample was peripheral blood, obtained on day 0 of AZD1222 vaccination. Every receptor here comes from an adult in good health.

This rearrangement joins TRBV5-1 to TRBJ1-3; tentatively, D is TRBD1 (5 bases). Germline V gives CDR1 SGHRS, CDR2 YFSETQ. V lost 0 bases to trimming and J lost 4 bases, with 14 bases between them. The CDR3 consists of 16 residues. The CDR3 sequence is CASSLAGRAAGNTIYF. CDR3 DNA: TGCGCCAGCAGCTTGGCGGGCAGGGCGGCAGGAAACACCATATATTTT. The full variable domain, in which reference TRBV5-1 and TRBJ1-3 provide the parts outside the CDR3, is KAGVTQTPRYLIKTRGQQVTLSCSPISGHRSVSWYQQTPGQGLQFLFEYFSETQRNKGNFPGRFSGRQFSNSRSEMNVSTLELGDSALYLCASSLAGRAAGNTIYFGEGSWLTVV.

The chain carries TRBV19 and TRBJ1-3; 8 nucleotides line up with TRBD1. Germline V CDR1 and CDR2: LNHDA, SQIVND (reference sequence). The CDR3 has 14 amino acids. J gave up 2 bases and V 6 bases, and 3 bases lay outside the gene matches. As DNA, the CDR3 is TGTGCCAGTAGGACAGGGGCAGCTGGAAACACCATATATTTT. This encodes CASRTGAAGNTIYF.

This sequence joins TRBV4-1 and TRBJ2-1; 9 bases match TRBD1. The CDR3 contains 15 residues. Germline assignment: CDR1 MGHRA and CDR2 YSYEKL. V lost 0 bases, J lost 6 bases, and 3 bases stayed unmatched. CDR3 DNA: TGCGCCAGCAGCCAAGAGGAGACAGGGGGCAATGAGCAGTTCTTC. The encoded protein is CASSQEETGGNEQFF.

The J gene is TRBJ2-2, the V gene TRBV25-1; D is perhaps TRBD1 (6 bases). The CDR3 has 12 amino acids. Germline V gene sequence: CDR1 MGHDK, CDR2 SYGVNS. V lost 2 bases and J lost 12, with 10 bases in between. CDR3 sequence reads: CASSEDWGQLFF. In nucleotides, the CDR3 is TGTGCCAGCAGTGAAGATTGGGGGCAGCTGTTTTTT.